This T cell receptor (beta chain) was found in a study of OX40 agonist ivuxolimab in advanced cancers. In regard to this clone: Antigen specificity is unknown.

The data were produced by immunoSEQ multiplex PCR, yet TCRdb's version contains in-frame clones alone and is incomplete. The table includes about 73,000 clones, approximately 79% detected once. Regarding the study as a whole: Among the lowest levels of clonal expansion were found in partial responders at 0.1-3.0 mg/kg. At 0.1 to 3.0 mg/kg, clonal expansion of CD4+ and CD8+ blood T cells had occurred by week 6.

The length of the CDR3 is 23 residues. Trimming shortened V by 4 bases and J by 4 bases, and 40 bases separated the two germline ends. CDR1 WNHNN and CDR2 SYGVQD come from the germline V gene (reference sequence). This clonotype was obtained from an adult with an advanced solid tumor such as melanoma, head and neck, liver or kidney cancer. This chain uses TRBV10-1 with TRBJ1-2; D is ambiguous. Specimen: CD4+ or CD8+ T cells sorted from blood, collected in a trial of the OX40 agonist ivuxolimab. The CDR3 protein is CASSACVRSRKTYKSRKTYGYTF. As DNA, the CDR3 is TGCGCCAGCAGTGCTTGTGTAAGATCGCGAAAGACCTATAAATCGCGAAAGACCTATGGCTACACCTTC.